The 32 T cell receptor beta chains below all came from one sample that was sequenced in a study of regulatory T cells in long-lasting Graves disease. Time point indicated: newly diagnosed GD, antithyroid drugs for less than 3 months. Generation of the TCR library employed RNA extracted from PBMCs. Assembly of TCR beta libraries relied on iRepertoire HTBI primers together with Arm-PCR of CDR3 regions. Each CDR3 protein gets one entry after TCRdb re-called the multiplex PCR reads with MiXCR. Among more than 300,000 distinct CDR3 sequences listed, 10% to 15% were seen once. A further study also used this sample, focusing on T cells in Graves' hyperthyroidism and ophthalmopathy.

The starting material was peripheral blood mononuclear cells (PBMCs), obtained at new diagnosis, from a patient treated with antithyroid drugs. These receptors all come from a woman younger than 30 with Graves disease.

The sample holds many counts of this clonotype. CDR3 nucleotides: TGTGCCAGCAGCCCAGCCAGCGGGAGCTCCCTAGGGCAGTTCTTC. Protein product: CASSPASGSSLGQFF. The chain is built from TRBV11-2 and TRBJ2-1, with 8 bases matching TRBD2. The CDR3 is 15 residues long. Trimming at V came to 5 bases and at J to 12 bases, leaving 15 bases not matched to a gene. Germline values: CDR1 SGHAT, CDR2 FQNNGV.

This clonotype was counted ten times or more. The J gene is TRBJ2-1, the V gene TRBV7-9; the D call may be TRBD1 or TRBD2 (5 bases each). With 6 bases removed from V and 0 bases from J, the gap between germline ends came to 9 bases. Germline lookup yields CDR1 SEHNR and CDR2 FQNEAQ (reference sequence). There are 14 residues in the CDR3. The CDR3 sequence is CASRAGSSYNEQFF. In DNA form, the CDR3 reads TGTGCCAGCAGAGCAGGGAGCTCCTACAATGAGCAGTTCTTC.

This clonotype was recorded at least ten times. This chain connects TRBV18 to TRBJ1-2; the match to TRBD1 covers 7 bases. This CDR3 has 13 residues. Germline values: CDR1 KGHSH, CDR2 LQKENI. V was pared by 5 bases and J by 6 bases, with 6 bases of the junction left unmatched. DNA for the CDR3: TGTGCCAGCTCAAACAGGGGAGCGGATGGCTACACCTTC. This sequence encodes CASSNRGADGYTF.

The chain uses TRBV29-1 and TRBJ1-1; unclear D gene. The V end was cut by 6 bases, the J end by 0 bases, with 17 bases between. There are 15 residues in the CDR3. Looked up from germline, CDR1 is SQVTM and CDR2 is ANQGSEA. Written as DNA, the CDR3 is TGCAGCGTCGGACGGGCTCACGATTTGAACACTGAAGCTTTCTTT. It codes for CSVGRAHDLNTEAFF.

V is TRBV5-6 and J is TRBJ2-3; maybe TRBD2 (6 bases). Trimming stripped 1 base from V and 5 bases from J, with 8 bases between. The CDR3 length is 13 residues. The germline CDR1 and CDR2 sequences are SGHDT and YYEEEE. CDR3 region: CASSLWEVDTQYF. CDR3 in DNA: TGTGCCAGCAGCTTGTGGGAGGTAGATACGCAGTATTTT.

Many counts were recorded for this clonotype. The chain combines TRBV14 with TRBJ2-3; tentatively, D is TRBD2 (5 bases). CDR3 length: 13 residues. CDR1 is SGHDN and CDR2 is FVKESK in the germline V gene. The V and J ends lost 4 bases and 7 bases respectively, with 12 bases between them. The CDR3 reads CASSLTDGNTQYF. DNA of the CDR3: TGTGCCAGCAGCCTTACAGACGGGAATACGCAGTATTTT.

In DNA, the CDR3 is TGTGCCAGTAGCCTCAGCCGACCAGCCAATCAGCCCCAGCATTTT. As protein: CASSLSRPANQPQHF. The chain carries TRBV19 and TRBJ1-5; no clear D. CDR1 is LNHDA and CDR2 is SQIVND in the germline V gene (reference sequence). Trimming took off 6 bases at V and 3 bases at J, with 15 bases between the two ends. This CDR3 contains 15 residues.

The table lists this clonotype with many counts. The gene calls are TRBV7-2 and TRBJ2-1; D is unresolved. The CDR3 totals 15 residues. V lost 5 bases and J 7 bases, leaving 18 bases between the germline ends. Germline-derived CDR1 and CDR2 are SGHTA and FQGNSA. Here the CDR3 DNA reads TGTGCCAGCAGCCCAGGACGCCTCAGTGGGAATGAGCAGTTCTTC. It is translated as CASSPGRLSGNEQFF.

The chain recombines TRBV19 with TRBJ2-1; D ambiguous. Trimming stripped 2 bases from V and 2 bases from J, with 7 bases between. The CDR3 has 14 residues. Germline CDR1 is LNHDA and CDR2 is SQIVND (reference sequence). The CDR3 sequence is CASSIRVPYNEQFF. Written as DNA, the CDR3 is TGTGCCAGTAGTATAAGGGTGCCCTACAATGAGCAGTTCTTC. Filled out from reference TRBV19 and TRBJ2-1, the complete variable domain reads DGGITQSPKYLFRKEGQNVTLSCEQNLNHDAMYWYRQDPGQGLRLIYYSQIVNDFQKGDIAEGYSVSREKKESFPLTVTSAQKNPTAFYLCASSIRVPYNEQFFGPGTRLTVL.

Details on this clonotype: A much larger clone differs from this one at a single base, so this may be a read error. The chain's CDR3 is CASSFGLDRFF. CDR3 DNA: TGTGCCAGCAGCTTCGGACTAGACCGGTTCTTC. The rearrangement joins TRBV7-2 to TRBJ2-1, with 7 nucleotides matching TRBD2. This CDR3 region has 11 residues. The germline V gene encodes CDR1 SGHTA and CDR2 FQGNSA. V gave up 3 bases and J gave up 15 bases; unmatched junction bases: 5.

This clonotype has just a few counts. V and J are TRBV29-1 and TRBJ2-1; D is undetermined. Germline CDR1 reads SQVTM; CDR2 reads ANQGSEA. The CDR3 runs 10 residues. The CDR3 reads CRARDNEQFF. The CDR3 DNA sequence: TGCAGAGCTCGTGACAATGAGCAGTTCTTC.

This clonotype was recorded many times. The V and J genes are TRBV16 and TRBJ2-5; D is unresolved. The germline gives CDR1 KGHSY, CDR2 FQNENV. The CDR3 sequence is 14 residues long. The V end was cut by 4 bases, the J end by 2 bases, with 11 bases between. CDR3 sequence (DNA): TGTGCCAGCAGCCTAGGCGGCTATCAAGAGACCCAGTACTTC. This sequence encodes CASSLGGYQETQYF.

As for this clonotype: A much larger clone sits a single nucleotide away, making a read error possible. The conserved phenylalanine or tryptophan normally closing the CDR3 is absent here, so this likely arose from a read error. The chain recombines TRBV3-1 with TRBJ1-1; TRBD1 matches 7 bases. The CDR3 loop spans 14 amino acids. Per germline, CDR1 LGHDT and CDR2 YNNKEL (reference sequence). The V gene end was trimmed by 4 bases and the J gene end by 9 bases; junction bases not matched to a gene: 11. This chain's CDR3 is CASSRYTGASKAFS. CDR3 nucleotides: TGTGCCAGCAGCCGATATACAGGGGCTTCAAAAGCTTTCTCT.

In its sample, this clonotype was seen many times. The chain carries TRBV20-1 and TRBJ2-7; 11 bases are a match to TRBD2. The CDR3 sequence is 13 residues long. CDR1 and CDR2 from the germline V gene are DFQATT and SNEGSKA (reference sequence). V was pared by 2 bases and J by 6 bases, with 3 bases of the junction left unmatched. The CDR3 spells CSARPGLAGEQYF. The DNA for the CDR3 is TGCAGTGCTAGACCAGGACTAGCGGGCGAGCAGTACTTC.

This clonotype was seen at least ten times. J is TRBJ2-1 and V is TRBV6-1, with 9 bases matching TRBD1. This CDR3 comprises 15 residues. After removal of 7 bases from V and 5 bases from J, the junction contained 9 bases not matched to a gene. From germline, CDR1 is MNHNS and CDR2 SASEGT. The CDR3 bases are TGTGCCAGCACCTCTACCGGGACAGGGCACAATGAGCAGTTCTTC. It yields the protein CASTSTGTGHNEQFF.

Notes on this clonotype: A clone one base away is much larger, so this may be a read error. The gene calls are TRBV20-1 and TRBJ2-7, with D maybe TRBD2 (6 bases). The CDR3 consists of 13 residues. Germline CDR1 and CDR2: DFQATT and SNEGSKA (reference sequence). V lost 3 bases and J lost 7, with 16 bases in between. The CDR3 sequence is CSASAGPNNEQYF. CDR3 in DNA: TGCAGTGCTAGTGCGGGGCCCAACAATGAGCAGTACTTC.

The sample holds many counts of this clonotype. This chain links TRBV27 with TRBJ1-1; D is ambiguous. This CDR3 is 16 amino acids long. The germline gives CDR1 MNHEY, CDR2 SMNVEV (reference sequence). The V end was cut by 2 bases, the J end by 0 bases, with 13 bases between. CDR3 protein: CASSLSSSPMNTEAFF. For the CDR3, the DNA is TGTGCCAGCAGTTTAAGCAGCAGCCCTATGAACACTGAAGCTTTCTTT.

At least ten counts were recorded for this clonotype. This chain joins TRBV3-1 and TRBJ2-7; D is perhaps TRBD2 (5 bases). The CDR3 contains 15 residues. From germline, CDR1 is LGHDT and CDR2 YNNKEL (reference sequence). Trimming shortened V by 1 base and J by 2 bases, and 12 bases separated the two germline ends. CDR3 sequence: CASSQAASIAYEQYF. CDR3 coding DNA: TGTGCCAGCAGCCAAGCCGCTAGCATCGCCTACGAGCAGTACTTC.

This clonotype was picked up many times. The chain links TRBV18 to TRBJ1-1; D perhaps matches TRBD1 (5 bases). The germline CDR1 and CDR2 sequences are KGHSH and LQKENI. The CDR3 contains 14 residues. Trimming removed 6 bases at V and 5 bases at J, with 16 bases between. Written as DNA, the CDR3 is TGTGCCAGCTCGGTGGGGCCCCTAGGGACTGAAGCTTTCTTT. It specifies CASSVGPLGTEAFF.

This clonotype turned up a few times. J is TRBJ2-7 and V is TRBV29-1, with TRBD1 identical over 8 bases. The germline gives CDR1 SQVTM, CDR2 ANQGSEA. The V gene end was trimmed by 3 bases and the J gene end by 0 bases; junction bases not matched to a gene: 4. The CDR3 covers 14 residues. The CDR3 DNA reads TGCAGCGTTGATGCAGGGGGCGCCTCCTACGAGCAGTACTTC. It specifies CSVDAGGASYEQYF.

Many counts were recorded for this clonotype. The V and J genes are TRBV28 and TRBJ2-1; D is perhaps TRBD1 (6 bases). The CDR3 spans 18 residues. Germline V gene lookup returns CDR1 MDHEN and CDR2 SYDVKM. Trimming removed 2 bases from V and 2 bases from J, with 19 bases in between. CDR3 coding DNA: TGTGCCAGCAGTTTAAGAGTACTAGGGGGACATCCCTACAATGAGCAGTTCTTC. It translates to CASSLRVLGGHPYNEQFF.

This clonotype was seen a few times. The genes are TRBV19 and TRBJ1-6; 8 positions match TRBD1. The V gene's germline CDR1 is LNHDA and CDR2 SQIVND (reference sequence). This CDR3 has 16 residues. Unmatched junction bases numbered 15, after V lost 3 bases and J lost 14 bases. The CDR3 region has the DNA TGTGCCAGTAGTATCACTCCGGGACAGGCCGTAATCTCCCTCCACTTT. Its translation is CASSITPGQAVISLHF.

This clonotype was seen repeatedly, ten times or more. The chain combines TRBV29-1 with TRBJ1-1; 7 bases are a match to TRBD1. The CDR3 totals 11 residues. J was trimmed by 8 bases and V by 4 bases; bases with no gene match: 4. The germline V gene encodes CDR1 SQVTM and CDR2 ANQGSEA. The CDR3 loop is CSVVGTEEAFF. The CDR3, as DNA: TGCAGCGTTGTGGGGACAGAAGAAGCTTTCTTT.

Details on this clonotype: A read error may be the cause here, since a much bigger clone is one base away. This chain uses TRBV5-4 with TRBJ2-1; no clear D gene. CDR1 is SGHNT, CDR2 YYREEE, per germline (reference sequence). V lost 1 base and J 13 bases, leaving 27 bases between the germline ends. This CDR3 contains 17 residues. CDR3 protein: CASSLSALQTPQETQFF. The CDR3 DNA is TGTGCCAGCAGCTTGAGTGCACTCCAGACCCCCCAAGAGACCCAGTTCTTC.

This clonotype was counted only a few times. The genes are TRBV5-1 and TRBJ1-2; TRBD1 is a possible D gene (6 bases). Between the trimmed V and J ends, which lost 4 bases and 3 bases, there was a span of 13 bases. There are 14 residues in the CDR3. Germline V lookup: CDR1 SGHRS, CDR2 YFSETQ. CDR3 in amino acids: CASSPGAEYYGYTF. The CDR3 DNA follows: TGCGCCAGCAGCCCGGGGGCAGAGTACTATGGCTACACCTTC.

As regards this clonotype: With a much larger clone just one base away, this may be a read error. The chain links TRBV19 to TRBJ2-7, with D tentatively TRBD2 (5 bases). The CDR3 contains 14 residues. V was cut by 3 bases and J by 2 bases, with 11 bases left in between. The germline gives CDR1 LNHDA, CDR2 SQIVND (reference sequence). In DNA form, the CDR3 reads TGTGCCAGTAGTATGGAACTAGAACCCTACGAGCAGTACTTC. Its protein is CASSMELEPYEQYF.

This clonotype was recorded at least ten times. The chain has TRBV2 and TRBJ2-1, with 7 bases aligning to TRBD2. This CDR3 comprises 16 residues. Trimming took 4 bases from V and 7 from J; bases not matched to a gene: 13. Germline assignment: CDR1 SNHLY and CDR2 FYNNEI. CDR3 DNA: TGTGCCAGCAGTGGGGAACTAGCGCGGATGGGTAATGAGCAGTTCTTC. Protein product: CASSGELARMGNEQFF. Full variable domain (missing parts from reference TRBV2 and TRBJ2-1): EPEVTQTPSHQVTQMGQEVILRCVPISNHLYFYWYRQILGQKVEFLVSFYNNEISEKSEIFDDQFSVERPDGSNFTLKIRSTKLEDSAMYFCASSGELARMGNEQFFGPGTRLTVL.

Ten or more counts support this clonotype. The J gene is TRBJ2-5, the V gene TRBV30; 9 bases match TRBD2. Germline V gene lookup returns CDR1 GTSNPN and CDR2 SVGIG (reference sequence). This CDR3 comprises 18 residues. The V and J ends lost 3 bases and 5 bases, in that order; junction bases with no gene match: 19. The CDR3 loop reads CAWSPPPLGLASGETQYF. DNA for the CDR3: TGTGCCTGGAGCCCCCCTCCCTTGGGACTAGCAAGTGGTGAGACCCAGTACTTC.

V and J are TRBV6-1 and TRBJ2-5; the match to TRBD1 covers 9 bases. J lost 5 bases, V lost 6 bases, and 4 bases had no gene match. Germline V lookup: CDR1 MNHNS, CDR2 SASEGT. This CDR3 comprises 13 residues. In DNA form, the CDR3 reads TGTGCCAGCAGCCGGACAGGGGTGGAGACCCAGTACTTC. Residues: CASSRTGVETQYF.

CDR3 coding DNA: TGCAGTGCTAGAGATTTACAGACAAACACTGAAGCTTTCTTT. Residues: CSARDLQTNTEAFF. This chain links TRBV20-1 with TRBJ1-1, with D unclear. Germline CDR1 reads DFQATT; CDR2 reads SNEGSKA (reference sequence). V lost 0 bases and J 2 bases, leaving 10 bases between the germline ends. This CDR3 has 14 amino acids.

The sample holds many counts of this clonotype. The chain combines TRBV3-1 with TRBJ1-2; D unclear. This CDR3 is 16 amino acids long. Germline V gene sequence: CDR1 LGHDT, CDR2 YNNKEL (reference sequence). Trimming removed 0 bases at V and 0 bases at J, with 11 bases between. The CDR3: CASSQEQQAANYGYTF. The CDR3 nucleotides read TGTGCCAGCAGCCAAGAGCAGCAGGCTGCTAACTATGGCTACACCTTC.

With respect to this clonotype: Germline is not matched at one junction end, which may reflect a read error. The chain couples TRBV19 to TRBJ2-2; 8 bases are a match to TRBD2. Germline V gene sequence: CDR1 LNHDA, CDR2 SQIVND (reference sequence). The CDR3 is 16 amino acids. CDR3 amino acids: CASRTAGAANTGELLF. For the CDR3, the DNA is TGTGCCAGTAGAACAGCGGGGGCCGCGAACACCGGGGAGCTGCTTTTT.